This T cell receptor (beta chain) derives from a study of blood T cells in healthy people across ages. Turning to the study itself: The capture of about one barcoded beta molecule per two T cells was achieved by template switching.

The CDR3 has 15 residues. Germline values: CDR1 SEHNR, CDR2 FQNEAQ (reference sequence). A second PCR of 7 to 11 cycles used a sample-barcoded 5' primer and a J-beta primer mix. Any given sample supplied a minimum of 2.5 million CDR3-containing paired-end reads. MiXCR was run by TCRdb on the 5' RACE reads, yielding one entry per CDR3 protein. The table has about 1.5 million distinct CDR3 sequences, approximately 39% seen once; the top ten hold over 3.5%. Remarks on this clonotype: A read error may account for a junction end that differs from germline.

The gene calls are TRBV7-9 and TRBJ1-1; 8 bases align to TRBD1. The receptor was isolated from a woman under 30 in good health. The sequenced sample consisted of blood. Here the CDR3 reads CAISSGQGRDTEAFF. The CDR3 DNA reads as TGTGCCATCAGCTCAGGACAGGGAAGGGACACTGAAGCTTTCTTT.